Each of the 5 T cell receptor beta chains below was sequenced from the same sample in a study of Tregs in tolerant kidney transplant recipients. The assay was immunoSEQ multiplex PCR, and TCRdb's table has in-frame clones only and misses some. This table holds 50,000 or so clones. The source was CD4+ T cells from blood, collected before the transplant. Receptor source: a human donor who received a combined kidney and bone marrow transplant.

Partial CDR3 DNA: TGTGCCAGCAGGGACAGGTGGCGTAATGAAAAA. Its translation: CASRDRWRNEK. The whole CDR3 region reads CASRDRWRNEKLFF. V usage is TRBV2 and J usage is TRBJ1-4, with 7 bases matching TRBD1. Coverage ceases 3 residues before the CDR3 finishes, and the germline J gene fills in the end. This CDR3 region has 14 residues. In germline, CDR1 is SNHLY, CDR2 FYNNEI. V gave up 6 bases and J gave up 4 bases; unmatched junction bases: 5. Filled out from reference TRBV2 and TRBJ1-4, the complete variable domain reads EPEVTQTPSHQVTQMGQEVILRCVPISNHLYFYWYRQILGQKVEFLVSFYNNEISEKSEIFDDQFSVERPDGSNFTLKIRSTKLEDSAMYFCASRDRWRNEKLFFGSGTQLSVL.

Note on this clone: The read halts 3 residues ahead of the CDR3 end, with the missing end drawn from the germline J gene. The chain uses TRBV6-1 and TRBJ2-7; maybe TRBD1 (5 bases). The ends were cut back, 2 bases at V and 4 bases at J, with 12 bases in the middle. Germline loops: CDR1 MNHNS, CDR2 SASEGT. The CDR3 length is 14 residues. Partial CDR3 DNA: TGTGCCAGCAGTGAAAGGCCCAGGGCATACGAG. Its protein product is CASSERPRAYE. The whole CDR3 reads CASSERPRAYEQYF.

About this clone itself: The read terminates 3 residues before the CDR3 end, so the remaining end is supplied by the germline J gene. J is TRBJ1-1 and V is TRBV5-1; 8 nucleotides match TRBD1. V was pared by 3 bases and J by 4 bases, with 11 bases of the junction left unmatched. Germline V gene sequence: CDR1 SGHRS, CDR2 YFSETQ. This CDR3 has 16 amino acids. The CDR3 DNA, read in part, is TGCGCCAGCAGCTCCCAAAACAGGGGGTTGGGCACTGAA. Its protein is CASSSQNRGLGTE. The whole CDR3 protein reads CASSSQNRGLGTEAFF.

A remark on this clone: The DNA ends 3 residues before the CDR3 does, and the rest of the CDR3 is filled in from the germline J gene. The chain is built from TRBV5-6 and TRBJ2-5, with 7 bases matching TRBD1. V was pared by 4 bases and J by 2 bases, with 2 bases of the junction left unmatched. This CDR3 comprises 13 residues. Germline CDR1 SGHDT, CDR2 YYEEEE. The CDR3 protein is CASSRDRQETQYF. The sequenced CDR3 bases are TGTGCCAGCAGCAGGGACAGACAAGAGACC.

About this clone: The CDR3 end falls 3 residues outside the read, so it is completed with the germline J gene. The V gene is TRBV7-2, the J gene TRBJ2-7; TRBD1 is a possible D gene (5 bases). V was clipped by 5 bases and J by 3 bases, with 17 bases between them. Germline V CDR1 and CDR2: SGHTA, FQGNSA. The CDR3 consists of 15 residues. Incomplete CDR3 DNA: TGTGCCAGCAGCACCGGACAAGGGCCCATCTACGAG. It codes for CASSTGQGPIYE. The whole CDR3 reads CASSTGQGPIYEQYF.